A selection of T cell receptor beta chains follows, all from one sample in a study of blood T cells in healthy people across ages. Via MiXCR, TCRdb re-called the 5' RACE reads, giving one row per CDR3 protein. The sample gives just over 800,000 distinct CDR3 sequences, roughly 60% of which show up once; 25% to 30% is in the top ten. The sequenced sample consisted of blood. Receptors originate from a man aged 25 to 45 in good health. CDR3s include the opening cysteine and the closing phenylalanine or tryptophan. The D gene is left open where the match is weak.

d_gene: .
j_gene: .
v_gene: TRBV14
CDR3aa: CASSQAHGRRSYEQYF

d_gene: .
j_gene: .
v_gene: TRBV2
CDR3aa: CASSESVGRRETQYF

d_gene: TRBD1
j_gene: TRBJ2-5
v_gene: TRBV18
CDR3aa: CASSPKLTGGRSETQYF

d_gene: .
j_gene: TRBJ1-2
v_gene: TRBV5-8
CDR3aa: CASRTWRTEGYTF

d_gene: .
j_gene: TRBJ2-3
v_gene: TRBV14
CDR3aa: CASSHTWVKADTQYF

d_gene: .
j_gene: .
v_gene: TRBV7-4
CDR3aa: CASSFLRESDEQYF

d_gene: .
j_gene: TRBJ2-5
v_gene: TRBV28
CDR3aa: CASSSPSRDFQETQYF

d_gene: .
j_gene: TRBJ2-3
v_gene: TRBV29-1
CDR3aa: CSFGLGTDTQYF

d_gene: TRBD1
j_gene: TRBJ2-6
v_gene: TRBV29-1
CDR3aa: CNVPTGTGANVLTF

d_gene: .
j_gene: TRBJ2-7
v_gene: TRBV6-2/TRBV6-3
CDR3aa: CASSFRLSGSAGLYEQYF

d_gene: TRBD2
j_gene: TRBJ2-7
v_gene: TRBV7-2
CDR3aa: CASSELAGGPYEQYF

d_gene: .
j_gene: TRBJ2-7
v_gene: TRBV29-1
CDR3aa: CSVGSTSYEQYF

d_gene: .
j_gene: TRBJ2-7
v_gene: TRBV28
CDR3aa: CASTVRLDAYEQYF

d_gene: .
j_gene: TRBJ1-6
v_gene: TRBV4-3
CDR3aa: CASSQDGGTDHSPLHF

d_gene: .
j_gene: TRBJ2-5
v_gene: TRBV4-3
CDR3aa: CASSQGRTPQETQYF

d_gene: .
j_gene: TRBJ1-2
v_gene: TRBV7-9
CDR3aa: CASSPPEVTYGYTF

d_gene: .
j_gene: TRBJ2-4
v_gene: TRBV9
CDR3aa: CASSVGNEAKNIQYF

d_gene: TRBD1
j_gene: TRBJ2-3
v_gene: TRBV5-1
CDR3aa: CASSLADRETDTQYF

d_gene: TRBD1
j_gene: TRBJ2-1
v_gene: TRBV29-1
CDR3aa: CSGDRVGEQFF

d_gene: .
j_gene: TRBJ2-7
v_gene: TRBV5-1
CDR3aa: CASSHEVSYEQYF

d_gene: TRBD1
j_gene: TRBJ1-6
v_gene: TRBV4-3
CDR3aa: CASSRGQRNSPLHF

d_gene: TRBD1
j_gene: TRBJ2-7
v_gene: TRBV20-1
CDR3aa: CSATDRVVDEQYF

d_gene: TRBD1
j_gene: .
v_gene: TRBV12-3/TRBV12-4
CDR3aa: CASRRQGVYNEQYF

d_gene: .
j_gene: TRBJ1-1
v_gene: TRBV24-1
CDR3aa: CATGGTRTEAFF

d_gene: .
j_gene: TRBJ2-3
v_gene: TRBV6-1
CDR3aa: CASLTPFTDTQYF

d_gene: TRBD1
j_gene: TRBJ2-6
v_gene: TRBV4-3
CDR3aa: CASSPTRGTGADSGANVLTF

d_gene: .
j_gene: TRBJ2-5
v_gene: TRBV28
CDR3aa: CASSSRREQYF

d_gene: .
j_gene: TRBJ2-2
v_gene: TRBV5-1
CDR3aa: CASSLEITGLAGELFF

d_gene: .
j_gene: TRBJ2-4
v_gene: TRBV9
CDR3aa: CASTDRLAKNIQYF

d_gene: .
j_gene: TRBJ2-3
v_gene: TRBV3-1
CDR3aa: CASSLQGLPDTQYF

d_gene: .
j_gene: TRBJ2-1
v_gene: TRBV11-2
CDR3aa: CASGLGTTYNEQFF

d_gene: TRBD2
j_gene: TRBJ2-5
v_gene: TRBV9
CDR3aa: CASSVAPGGGETQYF

d_gene: .
j_gene: TRBJ2-1
v_gene: TRBV9
CDR3aa: CASSVATEGNEQFF

d_gene: .
j_gene: TRBJ2-1
v_gene: TRBV10-3
CDR3aa: CAISEEGSYNEQFF

d_gene: TRBD2
j_gene: TRBJ2-3
v_gene: TRBV12-3/TRBV12-4
CDR3aa: CASSQTGTSVDTQYF

d_gene: .
j_gene: TRBJ2-3
v_gene: TRBV7-2
CDR3aa: CASSPQGSDTQYF

d_gene: .
j_gene: TRBJ2-1
v_gene: TRBV29-1
CDR3aa: CSVGHSYNEQFF

d_gene: .
j_gene: TRBJ1-2
v_gene: TRBV28
CDR3aa: CASREGIYGYTF

d_gene: .
j_gene: TRBJ2-7
v_gene: TRBV27
CDR3aa: CASTPGAGYEQYF

d_gene: .
j_gene: TRBJ1-2
v_gene: TRBV24-1
CDR3aa: CATSDGAGDDYGYTF

d_gene: TRBD2
j_gene: TRBJ2-3
v_gene: TRBV20-1
CDR3aa: CSASKASGRDTQYF

d_gene: .
j_gene: TRBJ1-2
v_gene: TRBV9
CDR3aa: CASSGRRTRNYGYTF